This TCR beta chain appears in the sequencing data of a study of identical twins. Whole-study results and caveats: Findings came from cross-sectional statistics, without long-term follow-up of donors. The more abundant beta clonotypes in cord blood had fewer insertions, and memory repertoires did not show this.

V lost 5 bases, J lost 4 bases, and 9 bases lay in between. Germline V gene data show CDR1 as DFQATT and CDR2 as SNEGSKA (reference sequence). The CDR3 totals 12 residues. This clonotype was seen more than once but under ten times. Its specificity is not known. Template switching introduced a universal primer site, and the cDNA bore unique molecular identifiers. TCRdb reprocessed the 5' RACE reads with MiXCR, giving one entry per CDR3 protein. The sample consists of hundreds of thousands of distinct CDR3 sequences, more than 6.5% of them appearing once. These same data were also listed under a study on yellow fever vaccine responses in identical twins. According to that study: After vaccination, twins' T cell response reportedly seemed partly convergent, partly personalized.

The chain combines TRBV20-1 with TRBJ1-5; a weak D match, TRBD1 (5 bases). Sequenced material: PBMCs. The sequence came from a woman under 30 in good health. In nucleotides, the CDR3 is TGCAGTGCTCTCAAGGGGAATCAGCCCCAGCATTTT. Encoded protein: CSALKGNQPQHF.